This TCR beta chain is from a study of blood T cells in healthy people across ages. The CDR3 has 15 amino acids. Germline V lookup: CDR1 MNHEY, CDR2 SVGEGT. With V trimmed by 6 bases and J by 3 bases, 10 bases remained unmatched. This clonotype was counted only a few times. Its antigen is still unknown. A sample-barcoded 5' primer and a J-beta primer mix were used in a second PCR of roughly 7 to 11 cycles. MiXCR, run by TCRdb on the 5' RACE reads, gives a single entry per CDR3 protein. The sample lists 600,000 to 650,000 distinct CDR3 sequences, about 54% occurring once. Regarding the study as a whole: Reliance upon unsorted PBMCs precluded definitive naive versus antigen-experienced comparison. Donor CMV infection status was unknown, possibly confounding age-related changes in expanded clonotypes.

The V and J genes are TRBV6-2 or TRBV6-3 and TRBJ1-2; 7 nucleotides match TRBD1. This clonotype originated in a man aged 55 to 70 in good health. The sequenced material came from blood. The CDR3 protein is CASSRIWGTDYGYTF. The CDR3 DNA reads as TGTGCCAGCAGCCGCATTTGGGGGACAGACTATGGCTACACCTTC.